These 17 T cell receptor beta chains were sequenced from one sample in a study of Ad26.COV2.S vaccination and SARS-CoV-2 variants. Produced via immunoSEQ multiplex PCR; TCRdb's table is partial and in-frame only. The sample contains approximately 300,000 clones, 85% of which appear only once. Described treatment: roughly 19 received Ad26.COV2.S at low or high dose, single or two shots; 5 received placebo; per-sample allocation not given. The investigators took samples on day 63 after the first vaccine or placebo injection. The input for sequencing was peripheral blood, taken in a trial of Ad26.COV2.S vaccine versus placebo. The receptors here all came from a person aged 18-65 years who received the Ad26.COV2.S COVID-19 vaccine or a placebo.

The chain has TRBV5-5 and TRBJ2-3; D possibly corresponds to TRBD2 (5 bases). The V end was cut by 6 bases, the J end by 0 bases, with 11 bases between. CDR3 size: 14 residues. Germline assignment: CDR1 SGHKS and CDR2 YYEKEE (reference sequence). CDR3 protein: CASTPTGSTDTQYF. The CDR3 region has the DNA TGTGCCAGCACCCCGACGGGAAGCACAGATACGCAGTATTTT.

The chain recombines TRBV12-3 or TRBV12-4 with TRBJ2-5; D remains unclear. Trimming stripped 4 bases from V and 1 base from J, with 7 bases between. This CDR3 spans 13 amino acids. CDR3 sequence: CASSSPIQETQYF. The CDR3 bases are TGTGCCAGCAGTTCACCGATCCAAGAGACCCAGTACTTC.

The chain recombines TRBV10-3 with TRBJ2-7; no firm D call. Between the trimmed V and J ends, which lost 6 bases and 2 bases, there was a span of 14 bases. Germline lookup yields CDR1 ENHRY and CDR2 SYGVKD. The CDR3 length is 14 residues. For the CDR3, the DNA is TGTGCCATCAGAGACCCCGACACGACCTACGAGCAGTACTTC. The encoded protein is CAIRDPDTTYEQYF.

V gene TRBV6-6 combines with J gene TRBJ2-1; 9 bases align to TRBD1. This CDR3 is built from 16 residues. Trimming at V came to 5 bases and at J to 5 bases, leaving 10 bases not matched to a gene. The germline V gene has CDR1 MNHNY and CDR2 SVGAGI (reference sequence). The CDR3 spells CASSPSGTGWNNEQFF. CDR3 coding DNA: TGTGCCAGCAGTCCCTCCGGGACAGGGTGGAACAATGAGCAGTTCTTC.

This clone was observed a few times. The rearrangement links TRBV25-1 to TRBJ1-2; 11 bases are shared with TRBD1. This CDR3 has 17 residues. Germline V lookup: CDR1 MGHDK, CDR2 SYGVNS. V gave up 3 bases and J gave up 7 bases; unmatched junction bases: 13. CDR3 sequence (DNA): TGTGCCAGCAGTGACCAAGGACAGGGGGCTAGTATTAGTGGCTACACCTTC. As protein: CASSDQGQGASISGYTF.

The chain is built from TRBV5-1 and TRBJ1-2; 7 nucleotides line up with TRBD1. Germline V gene data show CDR1 as SGHRS and CDR2 as YFSETQ. The length of the CDR3 is 15 residues. Germline trimming cut 4 bases from V and 6 bases from J; bases unmatched to any gene: 12. In DNA form, the CDR3 reads TGCGCCAGCAGCCCTAGACAGGGTCTGGAGAATGGCTACACCTTC. Protein product: CASSPRQGLENGYTF.

The count of this clone is one. The chain carries TRBV9 and TRBJ2-2; TRBD2 aligns across 11 bases. In germline, CDR1 is SGDLS, CDR2 YYNGEE. V lost 3 bases, J lost 2 bases, and 6 bases stayed unmatched. CDR3 size: 17 residues. The CDR3 loop is CASSDRLAGYNTGELFF. As DNA, the CDR3 is TGTGCCAGCAGCGACCGACTAGCGGGGTATAACACCGGGGAGCTGTTTTTT.

The chain uses TRBV5-1 and TRBJ2-5, with 8 bases identical to TRBD2. V was pared by 1 base and J by 1 base, with 6 bases of the junction left unmatched. Germline CDR1 is SGHRS and CDR2 is YFSETQ. This CDR3 is built from 16 residues. The CDR3 protein is CASSLSPAGAQETQYF. CDR3 in DNA: TGCGCCAGCAGCTTGTCACCAGCGGGGGCCCAAGAGACCCAGTACTTC.

The rearrangement links TRBV5-1 to TRBJ1-6; tentative D call: TRBD1 (5 bases). CDR3 length equals 15 residues. CDR1 SGHRS and CDR2 YFSETQ come from the germline V gene. V was cut by 0 bases and J by 6 bases, with 10 bases left in between. CDR3 protein: CASSLVDKSNSPLHF. The CDR3 DNA sequence: TGCGCCAGCAGCTTGGTGGACAAATCTAATTCACCCCTCCACTTT.

V usage is TRBV3-1 (or the pseudogene TRBV3-2) and J usage is TRBJ1-3, with TRBD1 matching 8 bases. V lost 4 bases and J lost 2; bases outside the gene matches: 4. The CDR3 runs 15 residues. Germline CDR1 LGHDT, CDR2 YNNKEL (reference sequence). CDR3: CASSPMTGAGNTIYF. The CDR3 bases are TGTGCCAGCAGCCCCATGACAGGGGCTGGAAACACCATATATTTT.

This chain joins TRBV3-1 (or the pseudogene TRBV3-2) and TRBJ1-1; D ambiguous. The CDR3 spans 13 residues. In germline, CDR1 is LGHDT, CDR2 YNNKEL (reference sequence). Trimming stripped 4 bases from V and 7 bases from J, with 13 bases between. CDR3 amino acids: CASSLKRNSEAFF. The CDR3 DNA follows: TGTGCCAGCAGCCTAAAGAGAAATAGTGAAGCTTTCTTT.

The chain has TRBV2 and TRBJ2-7, with 7 bases identical to TRBD2. The length of the CDR3 is 14 residues. CDR1 is SNHLY, CDR2 FYNNEI, per germline. Trimming at V came to 3 bases and at J to 3 bases, leaving 5 bases not matched to a gene. CDR3 region: CASSESSGLYEQYF. The CDR3, as DNA: TGTGCCAGCAGTGAGTCTAGCGGCCTCTACGAGCAGTACTTC.

The table lists this clone with a few counts. The chain carries TRBV5-1 and TRBJ1-2, with D possibly TRBD1 on 5 matching bases. The V gene lost 2 bases and the J gene lost 6 bases, with 11 bases spanning the gap. The CDR3 has 13 residues. Germline loops: CDR1 SGHRS, CDR2 YFSETQ. CDR3: CASSLQQGNGYTF. The DNA of the CDR3 is TGCGCCAGCAGCTTACAGCAGGGTAATGGCTACACCTTC.

The chain combines TRBV12-3 or TRBV12-4 with TRBJ1-3; D is ambiguous. V lost 3 bases and J 7 bases, leaving 7 bases between the germline ends. CDR3 length: 12 amino acids. As DNA, the CDR3 is TGTGCCAGCAGTTTCGGGGTGAACACCATATATTTT. Translation: CASSFGVNTIYF.

V usage is TRBV25-1 and J usage is TRBJ1-3; tentative D call: TRBD1 (6 bases). In germline, CDR1 is MGHDK, CDR2 SYGVNS. The CDR3 is made up of 16 amino acids. Trimming cost V 3 bases and J 0 bases, with 12 bases left between them. The CDR3 DNA is TGTGCCAGCAGTGACTTTGGGGGGCCCTCTGGAAACACCATATATTTT. This codes for CASSDFGGPSGNTIYF.

In its sample, this clone was seen once. This chain connects TRBV10-3 to TRBJ2-7; tentatively, D is TRBD1 or TRBD2 (5 bases each). CDR1 ENHRY and CDR2 SYGVKD come from the germline V gene. The CDR3 covers 15 residues. V was cut by 3 bases and J by 0 bases, with 12 bases left in between. CDR3 sequence reads: CAISDPGRSSYEQYF. The CDR3 DNA reads as TGTGCCATCAGTGATCCGGGACGGAGCTCCTACGAGCAGTACTTC.

V is TRBV5-1 and J is TRBJ1-4; D is possibly TRBD1 (5 bases). The CDR3 extends over 16 amino acids. The germline gives CDR1 SGHRS, CDR2 YFSETQ. With 1 base removed from V and 2 bases from J, the gap between germline ends came to 12 bases. The CDR3 sequence: CASSLWGVRTNEKLFF. For the CDR3, the DNA is TGCGCCAGCAGCTTGTGGGGGGTTCGGACTAATGAAAAACTGTTTTTT.